This is a list of T cell receptor beta chains from one sample in a study of T-cell reconstitution after alpha-beta-depleted transplantation in children. MiXCR, run by TCRdb on the PCR reads, gives a single entry per CDR3 protein. The sample consists of 220,000 or so distinct CDR3 sequences, approximately 8.9% of them appearing once. The specimen was PBMCs, mostly from graft donor cells, collected 180 days after TCRalphabeta/CD19-depleted stem cell transplant. The receptors originated from a male patient between 5 and 17 years old who had a stem cell transplant for acute lymphoblastic leukemia, so the T cells may come from the graft donor. Each CDR3 is given with its conserved first and last residue. D genes are given only for firm matches. Clone size is shown for a subset of rows, as once, few, many or a class of expanded clone.

J | V | size | D | DNA | CDR3
TRBJ2-3 | TRBV28 | many | TRBD2 | TGTGCCAGCAGCTCCGGGGGGGCCGGATTCCAGGATACGCAGTATTTT | CASSSGGAGFQDTQYF
TRBJ1-2 | TRBV29-1 | many | NA | TGCCTGGCAGCGTCTGACTATGGCTACACCTTC | CLAASDYGYTF
TRBJ2-4 | TRBV6-2/TRBV6-3 | many | NA | TGTGCCAGCAGTTATGGAAGAGAGCGAGCCAAAAACATTCAGTACTTC | CASSYGRERAKNIQYF
TRBJ1-3 | TRBV7-2 | NA | NA | TGTGCCAGCAGCTTAGCATCGGTGGTCTCTGGAAACACCATATATTTT | CASSLASVVSGNTIYF
TRBJ1-1 | TRBV12-3/TRBV12-4 | many | TRBD1 | TGTGCCAGCAGTTTAGCGGGACAGGTATTCCCTGAAGCTTTCTTT | CASSLAGQVFPEAFF
TRBJ1-4 | TRBV3-1 | many | NA | TGTGCCAGCAGCCAAGGCGGGGGCGTTGGAGAAAAACTGTTTTTT | CASSQGGGVGEKLFF
TRBJ2-1 | TRBV6-6 | few | NA | TGTGCCAGCAGTTACTCGGGGAACAATGAGCAGTTCTTC | CASSYSGNNEQFF
TRBJ2-1 | TRBV11-2 | many | NA | TGTGCCAGCAGCCCGAACAACGGTGAGCAGTTCTTC | CASSPNNGEQFF
TRBJ2-2 | TRBV11-2 | many | TRBD2 | TGTGCCAGCAGCTCGCATCCGGGACTAGCGGCTAACACCGGGGAGCTGTTTTTT | CASSSHPGLAANTGELFF
TRBJ2-6 | TRBV4-1 | few | NA | TGCGCCAGCAGCCAAGACCAGAGGGGAGCTGGGGCCAACGTCCTGACTTTC | CASSQDQRGAGANVLTF
TRBJ2-7 | TRBV6-4 | many | TRBD2 | TGTGCCAGCAGTGATAACTCACTAGCGGGGGGCCTCTTGAACTACGAGCAGTACTTC | CASSDNSLAGGLLNYEQYF
TRBJ1-5 | TRBV6-1 | many | NA | TGTGCCAGCAGTGAAGTAGGACTTCCGAATCAGCCCCAGCATTTT | CASSEVGLPNQPQHF
TRBJ1-3 | TRBV28 | many | NA | TGTGCCAGCAGTTACCTTGGAGCGACTGGAAACACCATATATTTT | CASSYLGATGNTIYF
TRBJ2-7 | TRBV4-3 | many | TRBD1 | TGCGCCAGCAGCCGAATTGCCACAGGGGTGTCCAGCTACGAGCAGTACTTC | CASSRIATGVSSYEQYF
TRBJ2-5 | TRBV14 | few | TRBD1 | TGTGCCAGCAGCCAAACTGACAGGGGGCGCCTCCCCCAAGAGACCCAGTACTTC | CASSQTDRGRLPQETQYF
TRBJ1-1 | TRBV20-1 | many | NA | TGCAGTGCTAGAGAGGGGAATCAGAACACTGAAGCTTTCTTT | CSAREGNQNTEAFF
TRBJ2-7 | TRBV20-1 | many | NA | TGCAGTGCTAGGGGTCTGGGGGACGGATACTACGAGCAGTACTTC | CSARGLGDGYYEQYF
TRBJ2-2 | TRBV7-9 | many | TRBD1 | TGTGCCAGCAGCTTCCGACAGGGTGATGGCACCGGGGAGCTGTTTTTT | CASSFRQGDGTGELFF
TRBJ1-5 | TRBV28 | many | NA | TGTGCCAGCACTCACCGGGGGGGGCTGAGCAATCAGCCCCAGCATTTT | CASTHRGGLSNQPQHF
TRBJ1-2 | TRBV7-9 | many | NA | TGTGCCAGCAGCTTAGACCTGGGGGCTAACTATGGCTACACCTTC | CASSLDLGANYGYTF
TRBJ2-7 | TRBV11-2 | many | NA | TGTGCCAGCAGCTTTGGAGGGAACGGACTCTACGAGCAGTACTTC | CASSFGGNGLYEQYF
TRBJ2-5 | TRBV7-7 | many | NA | TGTGCCAGCAGCTTAGAGCAGAAAGAGACCCAGTACTTC | CASSLEQKETQYF
TRBJ1-6 | TRBV7-8 | many | NA | TGTGCCAGCAGCTTACAAAGCTCCTATAATTCACCCCTCCACTTT | CASSLQSSYNSPLHF
TRBJ2-1 | TRBV27 | many | NA | TGTGCCAGCAATAACTACAATGAGCAGTTCTTC | CASNNYNEQFF
TRBJ2-1 | TRBV9 | many | NA | TGTGCCAGCAGCCCCCGCGGGCCGTACAATGAGCAGTTCTTC | CASSPRGPYNEQFF
TRBJ2-2 | TRBV6-1 | many | NA | TGTGCCAGTCAGTACCTCCCGAACACCGGGGAGCTGTTTTTT | CASQYLPNTGELFF
TRBJ2-7 | TRBV27 | many | NA | TGTGCCAGCAGTTCAGGGGGGACCTACGAGCAGTACTTC | CASSSGGTYEQYF
TRBJ2-1 | TRBV29-1 | many | NA | TGCAGCGCTCTCCTAGCGCTCCGTTACAATGAGCAGTTCTTC | CSALLALRYNEQFF